This TCR beta chain came from a study of a mutant IDH1 vaccine in newly diagnosed glioma. Study as a whole: Visit V12 happened at week 35; visit V13 happened at week 47.

Described time point: week 47, end of study. Every vaccine dose comprised 300 ug of mutant IDH1 20-mer peptide plus topical imiquimod. For this clone: Antigen specificity is unknown.

TCRdb's table, derived via immunoSEQ multiplex PCR, lists solely in-frame clones and lacks some. The repertoire holds some 13,000 clones, with about 80% as singletons. Study-level findings and limits: Pseudoprogression appeared unlinked to shifts in leading peripheral T cell clonotypes. The vaccine induced immune responses, and these occurred in 93.3% of patients.

There are 15 residues in the CDR3. From germline, CDR1 is ENHRY and CDR2 SYGVKD. Unmatched junction bases numbered 9, after V lost 5 bases and J lost 5 bases. The V call is TRBV10-3, the J call TRBJ2-5; 9 nucleotides match TRBD1. This clonotype originated in a woman aged 40 to 50 with glioma. The sequencing used PBMCs, collected from a glioma patient whose treatment included an IDH1 peptide vaccine. CDR3 nucleotide sequence: TGTGCCATCAGTTTAGACAGGGGGGTAGGGGAGACCCAGTACTTC. This gives the protein CAISLDRGVGETQYF.